Listed here are 3 T cell receptor beta chains from one sample, sequenced in a study of CD8+ T cells in alopecia areata. Investigators isolated RNA and reverse transcribed it into cDNA to act as the sequencing template. The table came from immunoSEQ multiplex PCR; TCRdb's copy has only in-frame clones and leaves some out. Among 170,000 or so clones listed, roughly 63% were seen once. The sample was CD4+ T cells sorted from blood, taken at week 0. All receptors come from a human donor with alopecia areata.

The rearrangement uses TRBV29-1 and TRBJ2-5; D is perhaps TRBD1 (6 bases). This CDR3 comprises 13 residues. Trimming left V 6 bases short and J 2 bases short, with 13 bases between. CDR1 is SQVTM, CDR2 ANQGSEA, per germline. The CDR3 reads CSVYGQRQETQYF. The CDR3 DNA sequence: TGCAGCGTGTACGGACAGCGTCAAGAGACCCAGTACTTC.

The table lists this clone with a few counts. The chain is built from TRBV7-2 and TRBJ1-5, with D perhaps matching TRBD1 (6 bases). Germline V gene sequence: CDR1 SGHTA, CDR2 FQGNSA. V lost 2 bases and J lost 4, with 18 bases in between. This CDR3 region has 17 residues. In DNA form, the CDR3 reads TGTGCCAGCAGCTTAATCGGGGCGGGGGCTTCGAATCAGCCCCAGCATTTT. Protein: CASSLIGAGASNQPQHF.

This clone showed up just a few times. The CDR3 bases are TGTGCCAGCAGCCCCCGGACTAGCGGCGACACCGGGGAGCTGTTTTTT. Its translation: CASSPRTSGDTGELFF. The V call is TRBV11-3, the J call TRBJ2-2, with 10 bases that match TRBD2. Germline assignment: CDR1 SGHNT and CDR2 YENEEA. CDR3 length: 16 amino acids. V dropped 5 bases and J dropped 3; count of bases not matched to a gene: 6.